Below, 22 T cell receptor beta chains from the same sample are listed, as sequenced in a study of blood T cell repertoires in COVID-19. Measured with immunoSEQ multiplex PCR; TCRdb has only the in-frame clones, and not every one. Of about 48,000 clones listed, around four fifths are singletons. The sequencing input was peripheral blood. These receptors were obtained from a man aged 65 to 85 with acute or convalescent COVID-19.

The V call is TRBV6-1, the J call TRBJ1-5; no clear D gene. V was shortened by 3 bases and J by 3 bases, with 12 bases between the two germline ends. The CDR3 runs 15 residues. Looked up from germline, CDR1 is MNHNS and CDR2 is SASEGT. CDR3 sequence: CASSDRSDNNQPQHF. DNA of the CDR3: TGTGCCAGCAGTGACAGGTCGGATAACAATCAGCCCCAGCATTTT.

The rearrangement uses TRBV19 and TRBJ1-5, with 7 bases aligning to TRBD1. CDR3 length equals 17 residues. CDR1 LNHDA and CDR2 SQIVND come from the germline V gene (reference sequence). Trimming at V came to 0 bases and at J to 6 bases, leaving 11 bases not matched to a gene. This CDR3 is CASSIDSNRGEVQPQHF. The CDR3 bases are TGTGCCAGTAGTATAGATAGCAACAGGGGAGAAGTTCAGCCCCAGCATTTT.

V gene TRBV3-1 (or the pseudogene TRBV3-2) combines with J gene TRBJ2-1; 14 positions agree with TRBD2. Trimming removed 1 base from V and 7 bases from J; junction bases left unmatched: 0. Per the germline V gene, CDR1 is LGHDT and CDR2 is YNNKEL (reference sequence). CDR3 size: 15 residues. DNA for the CDR3: TGTGCCAGCAGCCAAGGACTAGCGGGGGGGAATGAGCAGTTCTTC. Its translation is CASSQGLAGGNEQFF.

The V and J genes are TRBV2 and TRBJ1-1, with 8 nucleotides matching TRBD1. V lost 6 bases and J lost 8; bases outside the gene matches: 5. CDR1 SNHLY and CDR2 FYNNEI come from the germline V gene. The CDR3 length is 12 residues. CDR3: CASRAGGREAFF. In DNA, the CDR3 is TGTGCCAGCAGGGCAGGGGGCCGGGAAGCTTTCTTT.

This clone was observed a handful of times. The CDR3 DNA reads as TGTGCCTGGAGTACGGGCCGGGGTGATGGCTACACCTTC. Its translation: CAWSTGRGDGYTF. The chain recombines TRBV30 with TRBJ1-2; D unresolved. V was cut by 2 bases and J by 6 bases, with 13 bases left in between. This CDR3 comprises 13 residues. Looked up from germline, CDR1 is GTSNPN and CDR2 is SVGIG (reference sequence).

This clone was detected a few times. An end of the junction does not agree with germline; a read error may underlie this. The CDR3 nucleotides are TGTGCTAGTGGTTCGCTATCCGGGACAGGGGTGTCGTTT. This translates into CASGSLSGTGVSF. V usage is TRBV12-5 and J usage is TRBJ1-4; 10 bases are a match to TRBD1. The CDR3 loop spans 13 amino acids. The germline CDR1 and CDR2 sequences are LGHNT and FRNRAP.

The chain joins TRBV6-5 to TRBJ1-1, with 10 bases identical to TRBD1. Germline lookup yields CDR1 MNHEY and CDR2 SVGAGI. V lost 6 bases to trimming and J lost 2 bases; unmatched junction nucleotides: 6. The CDR3 covers 15 residues. The CDR3 bases are TGTGCCAGCAGGGTAGGGACAGGGGCTAACACTGAAGCTTTCTTT. Protein product: CASRVGTGANTEAFF.

This clone came up a few times. This chain links TRBV5-1 with TRBJ1-3; 8 nucleotides align to TRBD1. This CDR3 has 14 residues. Looked up from germline, CDR1 is SGHRS and CDR2 is YFSETQ. The trim removed 2 bases at V and 4 bases at J, leaving 2 bases unmatched. CDR3 nucleotides: TGCGCCAGCAGCTTTGGACAGGGAGGAAACACCATATATTTT. This encodes CASSFGQGGNTIYF.

A single count supports this clone. The chain couples TRBV7-2 to TRBJ2-2, with D maybe TRBD1 (5 bases). The CDR3 contains 13 residues. Germline-derived CDR1 and CDR2 are SGHTA and FQGNSA. CDR3 in amino acids: CAAPRRAGGELFF. The CDR3 region has the DNA TGTGCTGCCCCTCGCAGGGCTGGAGGGGAGCTGTTTTTT.

This clone turned up a few times. The genes are TRBV16 and TRBJ1-1, with a weak D call TRBD1 (6 bases). V was shortened by 3 bases and J by 3 bases, with 11 bases between the two germline ends. The CDR3 length is 14 residues. Germline CDR1 reads KGHSY; CDR2 reads FQNENV. CDR3 DNA: TGTGCCAGCAGCCAGACGAGACAGGACACTGAAGCTTTCTTT. It specifies CASSQTRQDTEAFF.

This CDR3 is CASKRLAGGSGGNEQFF. CDR3 in DNA: TGTGCCAGCAAACGACTAGCGGGAGGGTCCGGGGGCAATGAGCAGTTCTTC. The chain is built from TRBV27 and TRBJ2-1; TRBD2 agrees at 14 bases. The CDR3 has 17 amino acids. Germline V gene sequence: CDR1 MNHEY, CDR2 SMNVEV (reference sequence). Trimming at V came to 7 bases and at J to 6 bases, leaving 11 bases not matched to a gene.

The V call is TRBV19, the J call TRBJ2-1; 7 nucleotides agree with TRBD1. Germline CDR1 is LNHDA and CDR2 is SQIVND (reference sequence). This CDR3 is built from 16 residues. Unmatched junction bases numbered 11, after V lost 6 bases and J lost 3 bases. The CDR3 region is CASRWPGNRGYNEQFF. DNA for the CDR3: TGTGCCAGTAGATGGCCGGGGAACAGGGGCTACAATGAGCAGTTCTTC.

The rearrangement uses TRBV12-3 or TRBV12-4 and TRBJ1-5; 7 bases are shared with TRBD1. CDR3 length: 13 amino acids. The junction had 6 bases not matched to a gene; V was cut back by 6 bases and J by 7 bases. The DNA of the CDR3 is TGTGCCAGCAGCCGTGACAGGGTGCAGCCCCAGCATTTT. Encoded protein: CASSRDRVQPQHF.

The chain recombines TRBV20-1 with TRBJ2-1, with D perhaps matching TRBD2 (6 bases). The CDR3 extends over 14 amino acids. V was shortened by 3 bases and J by 7 bases, with 16 bases between the two germline ends. Germline V gene sequence: CDR1 DFQATT, CDR2 SNEGSKA (reference sequence). The CDR3 nucleotides are TGCAGTGCTAGTCGCATGGTAGCGGAAAATGAGCAGTTCTTC. This translates into CSASRMVAENEQFF.

The chain has TRBV7-2 and TRBJ1-3; 7 nucleotides agree with TRBD1. The CDR3 contains 13 residues. J gave up 12 bases and V 2 bases, and 7 bases lay outside the gene matches. The germline gives CDR1 SGHTA, CDR2 FQGNSA. CDR3 protein: CASSLIVGQHIYF. The CDR3 DNA reads as TGTGCCAGCAGCTTAATAGTGGGACAGCACATATATTTT.

V and J are TRBV3-1 (or the pseudogene TRBV3-2) and TRBJ1-1, with D tentatively TRBD1 (5 bases). The CDR3 contains 16 residues. V lost 1 base and J 6 bases, leaving 18 bases between the germline ends. CDR1 and CDR2 (germline): LGHDT, YNNKEL (reference sequence). CDR3 nucleotides: TGTGCCAGCAGCCAAGTCCCTGGACATAAAGTCCCTGAAGCTTTCTTT. Its protein product is CASSQVPGHKVPEAFF.

This clone came up once. The chain links TRBV9 to TRBJ1-6; TRBD1 might be the D (5 bases). The CDR3 extends over 18 amino acids. Germline V gives CDR1 SGDLS, CDR2 YYNGEE. Trimming shortened V by 0 bases and J by 3 bases, and 16 bases separated the two germline ends. This chain's CDR3 is CASSVGLMTALYNSPLHF. The CDR3 bases are TGTGCCAGCAGCGTAGGACTTATGACAGCTCTCTATAATTCACCCCTCCACTTT.

The V gene is TRBV9, the J gene TRBJ1-1, with D perhaps TRBD1 (6 bases). The V end lost 4 bases, the J end lost 1 base, and 17 bases lay between the germline ends. The CDR3 covers 16 residues. Germline V gene lookup returns CDR1 SGDLS and CDR2 YYNGEE. This CDR3 is CASSHGSGGRNTEAFF. CDR3 sequence (DNA): TGTGCCAGCAGCCATGGATCTGGGGGCAGGAACACTGAAGCTTTCTTT.

The rearrangement links TRBV27 to TRBJ2-7, with a possible D match to TRBD1 (6 bases). The CDR3 consists of 14 residues. Germline CDR1 reads MNHEY; CDR2 reads SMNVEV (reference sequence). V was trimmed by 9 bases and J by 2 bases, leaving 17 bases between them. The CDR3 bases are TGTGCCAGTGGCCCATGGGGGCAGACCTACGAGCAGTACTTC. It yields the protein CASGPWGQTYEQYF.

This chain links TRBV5-1 with TRBJ2-1, with TRBD1 matching 9 bases. The CDR3 runs 14 residues. V lost 4 bases and J lost 6; bases outside the gene matches: 5. Germline V CDR1 and CDR2: SGHRS, YFSETQ. CDR3: CASSVGTGSNEQFF. The CDR3 bases are TGCGCCAGCAGCGTCGGGACAGGGAGCAATGAGCAGTTCTTC.

This clone has only one observation. V and J are TRBV7-2 and TRBJ2-1; D is unresolved. CDR3 length: 13 amino acids. V was clipped by 2 bases and J by 9 bases, with 11 bases between them. CDR1 and CDR2 (germline): SGHTA, FQGNSA. The CDR3 DNA sequence: TGTGCCAGCAGCTTATATGATAGCACTGAGCAGTTCTTC. It specifies CASSLYDSTEQFF.

This chain's CDR3 is CASSRSGGNTGELFF. The CDR3 coding sequence is TGTGCCAGCAGCAGAAGCGGGGGGAACACCGGGGAGCTGTTTTTT. The chain combines TRBV14 with TRBJ2-2; 8 nucleotides line up with TRBD2. Trimming at V came to 5 bases and at J to 1 base, leaving 3 bases not matched to a gene. CDR3 length: 15 amino acids. From germline, CDR1 is SGHDN and CDR2 FVKESK.